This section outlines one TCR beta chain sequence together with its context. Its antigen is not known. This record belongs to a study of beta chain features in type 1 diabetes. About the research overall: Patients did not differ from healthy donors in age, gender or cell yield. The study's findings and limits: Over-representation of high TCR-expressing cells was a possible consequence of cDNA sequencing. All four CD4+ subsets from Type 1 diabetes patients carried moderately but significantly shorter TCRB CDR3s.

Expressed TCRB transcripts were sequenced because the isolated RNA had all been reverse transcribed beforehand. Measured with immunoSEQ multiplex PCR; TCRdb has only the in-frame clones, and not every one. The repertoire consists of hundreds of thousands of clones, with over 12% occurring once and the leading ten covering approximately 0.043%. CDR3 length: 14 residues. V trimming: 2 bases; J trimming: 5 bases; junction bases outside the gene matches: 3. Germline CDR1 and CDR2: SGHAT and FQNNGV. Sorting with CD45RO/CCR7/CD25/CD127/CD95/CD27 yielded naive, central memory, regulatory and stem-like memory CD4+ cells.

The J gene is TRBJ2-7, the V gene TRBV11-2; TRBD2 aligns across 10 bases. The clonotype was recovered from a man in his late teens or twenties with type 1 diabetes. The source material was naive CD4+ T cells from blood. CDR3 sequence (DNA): TGTGCCAGCAGCTTAACTAGCGGGGCCAACGAGCAGTACTTC. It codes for CASSLTSGANEQYF.